This note documents a single TCR beta chain sequence. These data originate in a study of blood T cell repertoires in COVID-19. The authors' processing: Reference gene primer amplification in the assay estimated nucleated cell counts. Some clones are missing from TCRdb's copy, which holds only in-frame ones; the method was immunoSEQ multiplex PCR. The DNA gave D and trimming, while V, J and clone size come from that table. This table has 270,000 or so clones, roughly 87% appearing once. The germline CDR1 and CDR2 sequences are KGHSH and LQKENI. V was pared by 3 bases and J by 7 bases, with 18 bases between. The CDR3 length is 16 residues.

The source material was peripheral blood. This TCR came from a woman aged 40 to 50 who had recovered from COVID-19. The chain combines TRBV18 with TRBJ2-2; D may be TRBD2 (6 bases). CDR3 protein: CASSPQHGGLDGELFF. CDR3 coding DNA: TGTGCCAGCTCACCGCAACACGGGGGTTTGGACGGGGAGCTGTTTTTT.